The sequence of this T cell receptor beta chain was determined in a study of human T cells and chemical hapten exposure. Overall study context: Diphenylcyclopropenone doses were given weekly to the scalps of patients across the approximately 25-week study. General study results and limits: Versus controls, significantly more large CDR3 similarity clusters arose from expanded TCRs. A positive correlation with patch test score was shown by PT1 expanded TCR counts.

The time point denotes: patch test 2, 6 weeks after DPC sensitization. Treatment indicated: therapeutic diphenylcyclopropenone sensitization with weekly scalp DPC. Prior to each patch test being applied, blood was drawn. In germline, CDR1 is MNHEY, CDR2 SMNVEV (reference sequence). Trimming took off 4 bases at V and 1 base at J, with 8 bases between the two ends. This CDR3 is built from 13 residues. Remarks on this clonotype: Its cognate antigen is unknown.

TCRdb ran MiXCR on the RACE reads and lists one entry per CDR3 protein. The sample carries more than 80,000 distinct CDR3 sequences, around 9.3% recorded once. This TCR was recovered from a woman in her fifties or sixties with alopecia areata. Some clones in this sample may be carry-over from other donors' samples. The V gene is TRBV27, the J gene TRBJ2-7; D uncertain. The sample was whole blood, taken in connection with sensitization to the hapten diphenylcyclopropenone (DPC). DNA for the CDR3: TGTGCCAGCAGTTACGCAGGTTCCTACGAGCAGTACTTC. Protein sequence: CASSYAGSYEQYF.